This TCR beta chain was sequenced during a study of T cell responses to AZD1222 COVID-19 vaccine. V was shortened by 1 base and J by 0 bases, with 13 bases between the two germline ends. This CDR3 region has 16 residues. In germline, CDR1 is SGHTA, CDR2 FQGNSA. Study-wide results and limits: Repertoires were obtained solely post-peak T cell response.

Assay used: immunoSEQ multiplex PCR; TCRdb lists only in-frame clones, some missing. In the table there are around 140,000 clones, about 90% of which are singletons. This clone appeared a single time. Its target is unknown. This clonotype originated in an adult in good health. Source: peripheral blood, taken on day 0 of AZD1222 vaccination. This chain connects TRBV7-2 to TRBJ2-7, with D unclear. The CDR3 spells CASSLGPGPTSYEQYF. In nucleotides, the CDR3 is TGTGCCAGCAGCTTAGGGCCCGGGCCGACCTCCTACGAGCAGTACTTC.